This T cell receptor (beta chain) was identified during a study of graft-versus-host responses after intestinal transplantation (dated by TCRdb to 2020 to 2023). Regarding the complete study: The transplants that recipients received were multivisceral, liver-intestinal, or isolated intestinal. Donor T cell macrochimerism was defined as a peak of at least 4% donor T cells among recipient peripheral blood mononuclear cells. Of the roughly 23 intestinal transplant recipients enrolled in the cohort, one of whom was a retransplant, a few patients without pretransplant specimens were excluded. Alloreactive clones were identified by sequencing pre-transplant mixed lymphocyte reaction products and comparing them with unstimulated pre-transplant donor and recipient T cells. Instead of going to the commercial service, samples from a few later patients were sequenced in-house on an Illumina MiSeq and processed with MiXCR. After intestinal transplantation, graft-versus-host and host-versus-graft alloreactive T cell clones in the graft, circulation and bone marrow were tracked using bulk TCR-beta CDR3 sequencing. Every recipient was given anti-thymocyte globulin induction, then maintenance tacrolimus and steroids for around three years.

Blood samples were collected up to 4 times in the first month after transplant and then at least monthly when available. Overall study outcomes, separate from this receptor: GvH clones were found in recipient bone marrow, and some of the GvH clones appeared earlier in ileal mucosa or blood, which is consistent with an intestinal mucosal origin. The relatively low number and heterogeneity of intestinal transplant patients limited the conclusions. Peak levels of circulating GvH clones were associated with declines in HvG clones early after transplant. In patients with donor T cell macrochimerism, the allografts had high GvH to HvG T cell clonal ratios.

Looking up the germline V gene yields CDR1 SGHVS and CDR2 FQNEAQ. V and J are truncated by 5 bases and 0 bases respectively, leaving an intervening sequence of 8 bases. From the cysteine up to the phenylalanine, the CDR3 has a length of 14 residues. The kept DNA is CDR3 alone, 42 bases in frame from the first base. As to this clone: The antigen this receptor binds is unknown. The input lacks base qualities; no much larger clone sits a single base away.

Libraries were built with the immunoSEQ multiplex PCR assay. For most patients, genomic DNA was subjected to high-throughput TCR-beta CDR3 sequencing by Adaptive Biotechnologies. Per the original workflow: Adaptive's ImmunoSEQ software supplied the TCR sequencing data for 18 patients, while MiXCR and VDJtools were used to process a few other patients. Because the origin of CDR3 nucleotide sequences shared between donor and recipient could not be assigned, those sequences were removed. To be classed as alloreactive, a clone needed at least 2-fold expansion over unstimulated cells and a minimum CFSE-low frequency of 0.002% (template counts) or 0.001% (read counts). A clone was considered mappable if detected in the sequenced pre-transplant spleen, lymph node, or MLR CFSE-low populations of the donor or recipient. Cumulative frequency of alloreactive clones was calculated as a percentage of all sequences weighted by copy number. TCRdb stores this immuneACCESS table with in-frame sequences only. Part of the clones is absent; in the studies checked, under half of the shortfall reflects unresolved V genes, and no reason is known for the rest. That table gives V, J and clone size, and the DNA gave D and trimming. The sample table lists around 92,000 clones, approximately 85% of them with a count of one. Roughly 1.4% of the sample is held by the ten biggest clonotypes.

This TCR was sampled from a human patient who received an intestinal transplant, so some T cells may come from the graft donor. The sequencing here drew on PBMCs, taken 255 days after intestinal transplant. The V and J genes are TRBV7-8 and TRBJ1-3; no D gene call is confident. Here the CDR3 is given as CASSHSLSGNTIYF. The DNA sequence follows: TGTGCCAGCAGCCACAGCCTCTCTGGAAACACCATATATTTT.